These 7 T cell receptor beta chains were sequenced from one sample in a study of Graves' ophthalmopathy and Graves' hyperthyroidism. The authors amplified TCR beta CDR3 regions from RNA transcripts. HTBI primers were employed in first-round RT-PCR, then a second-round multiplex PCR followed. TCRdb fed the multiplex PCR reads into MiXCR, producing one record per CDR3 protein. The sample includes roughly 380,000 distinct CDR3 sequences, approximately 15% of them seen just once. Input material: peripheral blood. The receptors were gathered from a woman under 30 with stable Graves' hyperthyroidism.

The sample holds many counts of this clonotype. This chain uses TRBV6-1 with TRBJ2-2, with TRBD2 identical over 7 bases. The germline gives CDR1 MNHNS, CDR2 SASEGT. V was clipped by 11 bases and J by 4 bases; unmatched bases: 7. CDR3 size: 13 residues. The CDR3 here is CAGTGTITGELFF. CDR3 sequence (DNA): TGTGCCGGAACCGGGACTATCACCGGGGAGCTGTTTTTT.

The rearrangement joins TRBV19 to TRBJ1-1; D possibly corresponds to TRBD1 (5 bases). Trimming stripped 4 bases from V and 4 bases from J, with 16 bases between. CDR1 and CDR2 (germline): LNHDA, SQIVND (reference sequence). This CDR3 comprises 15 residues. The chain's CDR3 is CASSNPGGNGTEAFF. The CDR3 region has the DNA TGTGCCAGTAGTAACCCTGGGGGAAACGGCACTGAAGCTTTCTTT.

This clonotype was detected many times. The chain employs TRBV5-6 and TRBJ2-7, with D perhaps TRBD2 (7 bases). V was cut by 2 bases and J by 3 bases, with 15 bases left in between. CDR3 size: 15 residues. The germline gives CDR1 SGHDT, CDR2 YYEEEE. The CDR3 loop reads CASSFGGLGLYEQYF. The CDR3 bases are TGTGCCAGCAGCTTCGGGGGGCTTGGGCTCTACGAGCAGTACTTC.

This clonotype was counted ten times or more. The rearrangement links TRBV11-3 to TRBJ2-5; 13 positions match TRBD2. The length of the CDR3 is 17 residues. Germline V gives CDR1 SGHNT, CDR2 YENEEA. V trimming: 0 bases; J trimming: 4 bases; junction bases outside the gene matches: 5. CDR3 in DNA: TGTGCCAGCAGCTTAGAACTAGCGGGGGGGCCCAGAGAGACCCAGTACTTC. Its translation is CASSLELAGGPRETQYF.

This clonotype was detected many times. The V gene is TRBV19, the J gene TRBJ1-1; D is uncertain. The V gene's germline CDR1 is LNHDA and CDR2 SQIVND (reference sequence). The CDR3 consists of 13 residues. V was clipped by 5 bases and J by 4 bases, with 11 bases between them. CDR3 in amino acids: CASSSPGSTEAFF. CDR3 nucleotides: TGTGCCAGTAGTTCCCCCGGTAGCACTGAAGCTTTCTTT.

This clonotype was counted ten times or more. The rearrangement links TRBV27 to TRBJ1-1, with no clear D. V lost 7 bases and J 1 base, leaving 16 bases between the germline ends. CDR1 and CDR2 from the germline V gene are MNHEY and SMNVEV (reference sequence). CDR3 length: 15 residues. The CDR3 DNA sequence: TGTGCCAGCACCATGTCGTACAGTGGGAACACTGAAGCTTTCTTT. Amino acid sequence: CASTMSYSGNTEAFF.

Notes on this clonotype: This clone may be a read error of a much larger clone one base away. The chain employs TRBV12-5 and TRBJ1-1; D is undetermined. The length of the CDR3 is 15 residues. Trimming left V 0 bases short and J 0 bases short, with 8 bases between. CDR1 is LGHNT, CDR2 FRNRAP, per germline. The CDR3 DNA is TGTGCTAGTGGTTTGGTATGCGGTTTGAACACTGAAGCTTTCTTT. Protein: CASGLVCGLNTEAFF.